This passage covers 30 T cell receptor beta chains from one sample sequenced in a study of blood T cell repertoires in COVID-19. The repertoire was sequenced with immunoSEQ multiplex PCR; TCRdb's copy has only in-frame clones and lacks some. The sample yields 150,000 to 200,000 clones, around 80% seen once. Material: PBMCs or T cells enriched from blood (not recorded which). Receptors were obtained from a woman in her fifties or sixties with acute COVID-19.

This chain uses TRBV3-1 (or the pseudogene TRBV3-2) with TRBJ1-4, with 8 bases aligning to TRBD1. The CDR3 sequence is 17 residues long. Germline CDR1 LGHDT, CDR2 YNNKEL (reference sequence). The junction had 6 bases not matched to a gene; V was cut back by 0 bases and J by 3 bases. Here the CDR3 DNA reads TGTGCCAGCAGCCAAGACGGCAGGGGGCTCTCTAATGAAAAACTGTTTTTT. This codes for CASSQDGRGLSNEKLFF.

The gene calls are TRBV3-1 (or the pseudogene TRBV3-2) and TRBJ1-2; TRBD1 aligns across 8 bases. The CDR3 has 15 residues. V shed 3 bases, J shed 4 bases, and the junction held 7 bases outside the gene matches. Germline V gene sequence: CDR1 LGHDT, CDR2 YNNKEL (reference sequence). CDR3 amino acids: CASSHSDRGTYGYTF. CDR3 in DNA: TGTGCCAGCAGCCATTCAGACAGGGGAACCTATGGCTACACCTTC.

The rearrangement uses TRBV5-6 and TRBJ2-5, with D possibly matching TRBD1 (6 bases). V was trimmed by 4 bases and J by 5 bases, leaving 12 bases between them. This CDR3 has 13 amino acids. Germline V gives CDR1 SGHDT, CDR2 YYEEEE. CDR3 nucleotides: TGTGCCAGCAGCAGAACAGGGCAGGAGACCCAGTACTTC. Protein sequence: CASSRTGQETQYF.

The chain couples TRBV19 to TRBJ1-4, with D possibly matching TRBD1 (5 bases). Trimming took off 10 bases at V and 0 bases at J, with 21 bases between the two ends. The CDR3 has 17 amino acids. Germline CDR1 reads LNHDA; CDR2 reads SQIVND (reference sequence). In DNA, the CDR3 is TGTGCCACCCTAGGACCGGAGGGGAGGTCAACTAATGAAAAACTGTTTTTT. It encodes CATLGPEGRSTNEKLFF.

The chain carries TRBV9 and TRBJ2-2; 10 bases are a match to TRBD1. The trim removed 3 bases at V and 4 bases at J, leaving 9 bases unmatched. Per the germline V gene, CDR1 is SGDLS and CDR2 is YYNGEE. CDR3 length: 17 amino acids. CDR3 loop: CASSARDRGVVTGELFF. The CDR3 DNA reads TGTGCCAGCAGCGCCCGGGACAGGGGCGTCGTCACCGGGGAGCTGTTTTTT. The complete variable domain, with remaining parts taken from reference TRBV9 and TRBJ2-2, reads DSGVTQTPKHLITATGQRVTLRCSPRSGDLSVYWYQQSLDQGLQFLIQYYNGEERAKGNILERFSAQQFPDLHSELNLSSLELGDSALYFCASSARDRGVVTGELFFGEGSRLTVL.

V and J are TRBV19 and TRBJ2-1; 7 bases are shared with TRBD2. Trimming took 1 base from V and 1 from J; bases not matched to a gene: 1. Germline V gene lookup returns CDR1 LNHDA and CDR2 SQIVND (reference sequence). The CDR3 covers 15 residues. CDR3 DNA: TGTGCCAGTAGTATAGCGGGGGGATCCTACAATGAGCAGTTCTTC. Its translation is CASSIAGGSYNEQFF.

The CDR3 coding sequence is TGTGCCAGTACCGGGGCAGGGGAAATTGAGCAGTTCTTC. This sequence encodes CASTGAGEIEQFF. J is TRBJ2-1 and V is TRBV28; D perhaps matches TRBD1 (6 bases). Germline V gives CDR1 MDHEN, CDR2 SYDVKM. The germline V and J ends were trimmed by 9 bases and 9 bases, with 18 bases remaining between them. This CDR3 has 13 amino acids. The variable domain in full, with the rest retrieved from reference TRBV28 and TRBJ2-1, is DVKVTQSSRYLVKRTGEKVFLECVQDMDHENMFWYRQDPGLGLRLIYFSYDVKMKEKGDIPEGYSVSREKKERFSLILESASTNQTSMYLCASTGAGEIEQFFGPGTRLTVL.

This clone turned up a few times. The CDR3 here is CASSQGPGGVTYGYTF. The CDR3 DNA reads TGCGCCAGCAGCCAAGGCCCCGGCGGGGTCACCTATGGCTACACCTTC. The chain couples TRBV4-1 to TRBJ1-2; D call uncertain. Looked up from germline, CDR1 is MGHRA and CDR2 is YSYEKL. This CDR3 has 16 residues. Trimming took off 1 base at V and 4 bases at J, with 16 bases between the two ends.

The rearrangement uses TRBV7-2 and TRBJ1-5; D is undetermined. This CDR3 has 13 residues. V was trimmed by 7 bases and J by 3 bases, leaving 10 bases between them. Germline CDR1 is SGHTA and CDR2 is FQGNSA. CDR3 region: CASTPSFNQPQHF. The CDR3 DNA sequence: TGTGCCAGCACCCCCTCTTTCAATCAGCCCCAGCATTTT.

The table lists this clone with a count of one. J is TRBJ2-3 and V is TRBV5-1; TRBD2 aligns across 9 bases. This CDR3 comprises 15 residues. CDR1 and CDR2 from the germline V gene are SGHRS and YFSETQ. J was trimmed by 2 bases and V by 3 bases; bases with no gene match: 4. The CDR3 spells CASSWTSAPTDTQYF. The CDR3 nucleotides are TGCGCCAGCAGCTGGACTAGCGCCCCCACAGATACGCAGTATTTT.

The V and J genes are TRBV5-1 and TRBJ2-2; D unclear. Germline values: CDR1 SGHRS, CDR2 YFSETQ. V was clipped by 1 base and J by 2 bases, with 9 bases between them. The CDR3 runs 15 residues. DNA for the CDR3: TGCGCCAGCAGCTTGTACGTCACAAACACCGGGGAGCTGTTTTTT. Its translation: CASSLYVTNTGELFF.

The chain has TRBV24-1 and TRBJ1-5, with D perhaps TRBD1 (6 bases). The CDR3 spans 15 residues. Trimming shortened V by 3 bases and J by 3 bases, and 11 bases separated the two germline ends. Germline lookup yields CDR1 KGHDR and CDR2 SFDVKD. The CDR3 spells CATSDNTGNNQPQHF. The CDR3, as DNA: TGTGCCACCAGTGATAACACAGGGAACAATCAGCCCCAGCATTTT.

The chain uses TRBV5-6 and TRBJ2-2; maybe TRBD1 (5 bases). CDR3 size: 14 residues. The ends were cut back, 6 bases at V and 6 bases at J, with 15 bases in the middle. CDR1 and CDR2 (germline): SGHDT, YYEEEE. CDR3 DNA: TGTGCCAGCAAAGGGGTGATGGGCCCCGGGGAGCTGTTTTTT. Protein sequence: CASKGVMGPGELFF.

CDR3 protein: CASSDSGSGGKLFF. The CDR3 DNA follows: TGCGCCAGCAGTGATTCGGGGTCCGGGGGAAAACTGTTTTTT. The V call is TRBV10-1, the J call TRBJ1-4; perhaps TRBD1 as D (5 bases). Germline loops: CDR1 WNHNN, CDR2 SYGVQD (reference sequence). This CDR3 region has 14 residues. Trimming stripped 3 bases from V and 10 bases from J, with 15 bases between.

The gene calls are TRBV27 and TRBJ1-2; D is perhaps TRBD1 (6 bases). This CDR3 has 14 amino acids. Trimming cost V 5 bases and J 0 bases, with 10 bases left between them. CDR1 is MNHEY, CDR2 SMNVEV, per germline (reference sequence). CDR3 protein: CASSQRQANYGYTF. The CDR3 nucleotides are TGTGCCAGCAGTCAACGACAGGCTAACTATGGCTACACCTTC.

V usage is TRBV5-5 and J usage is TRBJ2-3; D is unresolved. Germline V gene lookup returns CDR1 SGHKS and CDR2 YYEKEE (reference sequence). The CDR3 has 14 residues. V shed 2 bases and J shed 2 bases, with 9 bases lying between them. Here the CDR3 DNA reads TGTGCCAGCAGCTTCGCACAGCTCACAGATACGCAGTATTTT. Its translation: CASSFAQLTDTQYF.

V usage is TRBV5-1 and J usage is TRBJ2-5; 9 bases are a match to TRBD2. This CDR3 region has 19 residues. V trimming: 4 bases; J trimming: 5 bases; junction bases outside the gene matches: 21. Germline V gene data show CDR1 as SGHRS and CDR2 as YFSETQ. The CDR3 is CASSPSPLGAGGPWETQYF. Here the CDR3 DNA reads TGCGCCAGCAGCCCATCCCCGCTTGGGGCGGGGGGGCCATGGGAGACCCAGTACTTC.

This clone was seen a single time. V usage is TRBV5-1 and J usage is TRBJ1-2; D gene unclear. Trimming pared 1 base from V and 5 bases from J, leaving 15 bases between. Per the germline V gene, CDR1 is SGHRS and CDR2 is YFSETQ. The CDR3 extends over 15 amino acids. DNA of the CDR3: TGCGCCAGCAGCTTGTGGCCGGACTCATATTATGGCTACACCTTC. Its translation: CASSLWPDSYYGYTF. Supplemented by reference TRBV5-1 and TRBJ1-2, the full variable domain reads KAGVTQTPRYLIKTRGQQVTLSCSPISGHRSVSWYQQTPGQGLQFLFEYFSETQRNKGNFPGRFSGRQFSNSRSEMNVSTLELGDSALYLCASSLWPDSYYGYTFGSGTRLTVV.

This clone was observed a handful of times. The J gene is TRBJ2-6, the V gene TRBV6-2 or TRBV6-3; 7 nucleotides line up with TRBD2. The germline CDR1 and CDR2 sequences are MNHEY and SVGEGT. The CDR3 loop spans 19 amino acids. V lost 1 base to trimming and J lost 0 bases; unmatched junction nucleotides: 9. The CDR3 DNA is TGTGCCAGCAGTTACTTTTTAGGGGAGGGAATCTCTGGGGCCAACGTCCTGACTTTC. Residues: CASSYFLGEGISGANVLTF.

The V and J genes are TRBV6-2 or TRBV6-3 and TRBJ2-7; 8 nucleotides agree with TRBD1. The junction had 16 bases not matched to a gene; V was cut back by 6 bases and J by 3 bases. The CDR3 length is 17 residues. CDR1 is MNHEY, CDR2 SVGEGT, per germline. In DNA, the CDR3 is TGTGCCAGCAGCGCCCCTCTAAGGACAGGGAGCGTCTACGAGCAGTACGTC. It yields the protein CASSAPLRTGSVYEQYV.

This clone was seen once. The J gene is TRBJ2-5, the V gene TRBV5-8, with 9 bases identical to TRBD1. V shed 4 bases and J 5 bases; nucleotides not matched to a gene: 9. Germline CDR1 reads SGHTS; CDR2 reads YDEGEE. The CDR3 loop spans 15 amino acids. The CDR3 region has the DNA TGTGCCAGCAGCGTACAGGGGGCGCAGGGGGAGACCCAGTACTTC. Encoded protein: CASSVQGAQGETQYF.

This CDR3 reads CACRLAGGLETQYF. CDR3 coding DNA: TGTGCCTGTCGACTAGCGGGGGGCTTGGAGACCCAGTACTTC. The chain employs TRBV30 and TRBJ2-5, with TRBD2 identical over 13 bases. With 6 bases clipped from V and 5 bases from J, the junction kept 6 bases outside the gene matches. Germline V CDR1 and CDR2: GTSNPN, SVGIG (reference sequence). The CDR3 runs 14 residues.

This rearrangement joins TRBV5-6 to TRBJ1-3, with D hard to call. From germline, CDR1 is SGHDT and CDR2 YYEEEE. Trimming stripped 1 base from V and 0 bases from J, with 8 bases between. The length of the CDR3 is 15 residues. The CDR3, as DNA: TGTGCCAGCAGCTTGATGGGGAGCTCTGGAAACACCATATATTTT. Its protein product is CASSLMGSSGNTIYF.

This chain connects TRBV5-4 to TRBJ2-1; D might be TRBD2 (7 bases). Trimming stripped 0 bases from V and 7 bases from J, with 14 bases between. There are 15 residues in the CDR3. Germline CDR1 and CDR2: SGHNT and YYREEE (reference sequence). In DNA form, the CDR3 reads TGTGCCAGCAGCTTGGAGGGGGGGGCTTGGAATGAGCAGTTCTTC. It specifies CASSLEGGAWNEQFF.

About this clone: The sample carries other DNA sequences with the same CDR3. V usage is TRBV30 and J usage is TRBJ1-2; the D is unclear. Germline lookup yields CDR1 GTSNPN and CDR2 SVGIG (reference sequence). V lost 2 bases to trimming and J lost 4 bases, with 5 bases between them. This CDR3 has 11 residues. CDR3 in amino acids: CAWSTGYGYTF. The CDR3 DNA reads TGTGCCTGGAGTACCGGCTATGGCTACACCTTC.

The chain uses TRBV7-9 and TRBJ2-3; 10 bases align to TRBD2. Germline values: CDR1 SEHNR, CDR2 FQNEAQ (reference sequence). This CDR3 comprises 15 residues. V lost 5 bases, J lost 3 bases, and 5 bases stayed unmatched. The CDR3 region is CASSPGTSETDTQYF. CDR3 coding DNA: TGTGCCAGCAGCCCGGGGACTAGCGAAACAGATACGCAGTATTTT.

The J gene is TRBJ1-4, the V gene TRBV28, with D perhaps TRBD1 (5 bases). Germline lookup yields CDR1 MDHEN and CDR2 SYDVKM. With 5 bases removed from V and 7 bases from J, the gap between germline ends came to 14 bases. This CDR3 has 14 amino acids. CDR3 sequence (DNA): TGTGCCAGCAGTCAGGCCGGGACTGTTGAAAAACTGTTTTTT. Protein product: CASSQAGTVEKLFF.

This clone was recorded a few times. The chain couples TRBV9 to TRBJ1-3; TRBD1 aligns across 9 bases. This CDR3 is built from 16 residues. The trim removed 4 bases at V and 3 bases at J, leaving 8 bases unmatched. CDR1 and CDR2 from the germline V gene are SGDLS and YYNGEE. In DNA form, the CDR3 reads TGTGCCAGCAGCCTGGCCGGGACAGGGTATGGAAACACCATATATTTT. Amino acid sequence: CASSLAGTGYGNTIYF.

V and J are TRBV18 and TRBJ1-1, with D unresolved. Germline lookup yields CDR1 KGHSH and CDR2 LQKENI. Trimming left V 6 bases short and J 3 bases short, with 14 bases between. This CDR3 contains 14 residues. The CDR3 here is CASSPTGWDTEAFF. DNA of the CDR3: TGTGCCAGCTCTCCCACCGGGTGGGACACTGAAGCTTTCTTT.

This chain uses TRBV6-2 or TRBV6-3 with TRBJ1-5; the D gene is possibly TRBD1 (5 bases). Germline loops: CDR1 MNHEY, CDR2 SVGEGT. Trimming took off 4 bases at V and 2 bases at J, with 27 bases between the two ends. The CDR3 loop spans 20 amino acids. CDR3 residues: CASSFSEGSVAAVGNQPQHF. CDR3 in DNA: TGTGCCAGCAGTTTCTCGGAGGGGTCGGTAGCGGCGGTAGGCAATCAGCCCCAGCATTTT.